Shown below are 26 T cell receptor beta chains from a single sample sequenced in a study of CD8 T cells in ankylosing spondylitis. In TCRdb, the 5' RACE reads were re-called with MiXCR into one record per CDR3 protein. The sample records more than 150,000 distinct CDR3 sequences, roughly 18% being singletons. Sequenced material: blood, either unsorted or a sorted T cell fraction (not recorded which). The origin of the receptors is a male donor aged 10-30 years with ankylosing spondylitis or in good health (not recorded which).

V is TRBV12-3 or TRBV12-4 and J is TRBJ2-2; 7 nucleotides match TRBD1. V was pared by 8 bases and J by 3 bases, with 6 bases of the junction left unmatched. The CDR3 covers 14 residues. CDR3 loop: CASDDRVHTGELFF. CDR3 nucleotides: TGTGCCAGCGACGACAGGGTCCACACCGGGGAGCTGTTTTTT.

In this sample, this clonotype turned up many times. The CDR3 loop is CASSLSGTSTDTQYF. The DNA of the CDR3 is TGCGCCAGCAGCTTAAGCGGAACTAGCACAGATACGCAGTATTTT. This sequence joins TRBV5-1 and TRBJ2-3; tentatively, D is TRBD2 (5 bases). The CDR3 spans 15 residues. The V end lost 2 bases, the J end lost 0 bases, and 10 bases lay between the germline ends. CDR1 and CDR2 (germline): SGHRS, YFSETQ.

Ten or more counts support this clonotype. The chain recombines TRBV19 with TRBJ1-2; tentative D call: TRBD1 (5 bases). The CDR3 has 16 amino acids. Per the germline V gene, CDR1 is LNHDA and CDR2 is SQIVND (reference sequence). With 8 bases removed from V and 5 bases from J, the gap between germline ends came to 24 bases. CDR3 in amino acids: CASSRPGTEVVYGYTF. The DNA for the CDR3 is TGTGCCAGTTCCAGACCCGGGACGGAAGTCGTATATGGCTACACCTTC.

The chain has TRBV12-3 or TRBV12-4 and TRBJ1-1, with no clear D. The CDR3 length is 15 residues. V lost 6 bases and J lost 1, with 15 bases in between. CDR3 DNA: TGTGCCAGCAGCCCCCATGCCTCGGCGAACACTGAAGCTTTCTTT. It is translated as CASSPHASANTEAFF.

This clonotype showed up many times. The chain has TRBV3-1 and TRBJ1-5; maybe TRBD1 (5 bases). Germline V gene sequence: CDR1 LGHDT, CDR2 YNNKEL (reference sequence). CDR3 length equals 15 residues. The V end was cut by 0 bases, the J end by 8 bases, with 14 bases between. CDR3 sequence: CASSQDLSGDKPQHF. The DNA for the CDR3 is TGTGCCAGCAGCCAAGATTTATCGGGGGATAAGCCCCAGCATTTT.

The chain recombines TRBV6-5 with TRBJ2-2; the D gene is possibly TRBD2 (6 bases). V shed 1 base and J shed 5 bases, with 17 bases lying between them. CDR3 length: 17 residues. The germline gives CDR1 MNHEY, CDR2 SVGAGI. CDR3 amino acids: CASSYLTGTFLTGELFF. Written as DNA, the CDR3 is TGTGCCAGCAGTTACTTGACCGGGACTTTCCTGACCGGGGAGCTGTTTTTT.

The table lists this clonotype with many counts. The V call is TRBV24-1, the J call TRBJ2-2, with D unresolved. CDR3 length: 13 amino acids. Germline loops: CDR1 KGHDR, CDR2 SFDVKD. Trimming left V 5 bases short and J 7 bases short, with 10 bases between. In DNA form, the CDR3 reads TGTGCCACCAGTGGCCGGTCGAACGGGGAGCTGTTTTTT. It is translated as CATSGRSNGELFF.

This clonotype was recorded a few times. The junction departs from germline at one end; a sequencing error may be responsible. The chain carries TRBV12-3 or TRBV12-4 and TRBJ2-3, with D uncertain. The CDR3 consists of 12 residues. The CDR3 region has the DNA TGTGCCAGCAGTTTCGACACTCCCGGGTCAGATTTT. Its translation is CASSFDTPGSDF.

Many counts were recorded for this clonotype. The chain recombines TRBV6-2 or TRBV6-3 with TRBJ2-1, with 10 positions matching TRBD2. CDR3 length: 20 residues. V shed 0 bases, J shed 0 bases, and the junction held 11 bases outside the gene matches. Germline assignment: CDR1 MNHEY and CDR2 SVGEGT. The CDR3 DNA is TGTGCCAGCAGTTACTCGAGGACGGGACTAGCGAGGGCCTCCTACAATGAGCAGTTCTTC. This sequence encodes CASSYSRTGLARASYNEQFF.

This chain connects TRBV12-5 to TRBJ2-3; a weak D match, TRBD2 (5 bases). Deletions cut 5 bases from V and 6 bases from J, with 18 bases between. CDR1 LGHNT and CDR2 FRNRAP come from the germline V gene. The CDR3 runs 15 residues. CDR3: CASGRESGTWDTQYF. Here the CDR3 DNA reads TGTGCTAGTGGTAGAGAAAGCGGAACTTGGGATACGCAGTATTTT.

Ten or more counts support this clonotype. The V gene is TRBV20-1, the J gene TRBJ2-1; perhaps TRBD1 as D (5 bases). From germline, CDR1 is DFQATT and CDR2 SNEGSKA (reference sequence). V was pared by 6 bases and J by 5 bases, with 20 bases between. The CDR3 contains 15 residues. CDR3 DNA sequence: TGCAGTGCCCCTTGGGCAGACAGAGTAAACAATGAGCAGTTCTTC. It specifies CSAPWADRVNNEQFF.

The chain has TRBV29-1 and TRBJ2-5; 7 bases match TRBD1. The CDR3 is made up of 13 amino acids. The germline V gene encodes CDR1 SQVTM and CDR2 ANQGSEA. J lost 5 bases, V lost 5 bases, and 8 bases had no gene match. CDR3 residues: CSVNDRVSETQYF. CDR3 DNA sequence: TGCAGCGTTAACGACAGGGTGTCGGAGACCCAGTACTTC.

This clonotype was observed at least ten times. V is TRBV7-9 and J is TRBJ2-7; the D call may be TRBD1 or TRBD2 (5 bases each). The V gene lost 6 bases and the J gene lost 2 bases, with 17 bases spanning the gap. CDR3 length: 15 amino acids. CDR1 and CDR2 from the germline V gene are SEHNR and FQNEAQ (reference sequence). Here the CDR3 reads CASRLGTGTTYEQYF. The CDR3 region has the DNA TGTGCCAGCAGACTAGGGACGGGAACCACCTACGAGCAGTACTTC.

This clonotype was recorded at least ten times. The chain joins TRBV6-5 to TRBJ2-2, with 11 bases that match TRBD2. The CDR3 has 17 residues. After removal of 5 bases from V and 1 base from J, the junction contained 6 bases not matched to a gene. CDR1 and CDR2 (germline): MNHEY, SVGAGI. The CDR3 sequence: CASSLAGTSGNTGELFF. Written as DNA, the CDR3 is TGTGCCAGCAGTCTTGCCGGGACTAGCGGGAACACCGGGGAGCTGTTTTTT.

This clonotype occurred many times. J is TRBJ2-7 and V is TRBV6-1, with D possibly matching TRBD2 (5 bases). V gave up 7 bases and J gave up 4 bases, with 11 bases separating them. The CDR3 sequence is 12 residues long. Germline V gives CDR1 MNHNS, CDR2 SASEGT. The CDR3 reads CASMGGGYEQYV. The CDR3 bases are TGTGCCAGCATGGGTGGCGGGTACGAGCAGTACGTC.

This sequence joins TRBV19 and TRBJ1-2; D unclear. The germline gives CDR1 LNHDA, CDR2 SQIVND (reference sequence). The V end lost 8 bases, the J end lost 8 bases, and 15 bases lay between the germline ends. The CDR3 sequence is 12 residues long. In DNA, the CDR3 is TGTGCCAGTCCCTCTCCCTTAGGGGGCTACACCTTC. It codes for CASPSPLGGYTF.

In its sample, this clonotype was seen many times. The chain is built from TRBV5-1 and TRBJ1-2; a weak D match, TRBD1 (6 bases). Trimming took 0 bases from V and 8 from J, leaving 11 bases between them. From germline, CDR1 is SGHRS and CDR2 YFSETQ. The CDR3 length is 13 residues. The CDR3 DNA is TGCGCCAGCAGCTTGGACAGGGATTTCGGCTACACCTTC. Its translation is CASSLDRDFGYTF.

The chain employs TRBV20-1 and TRBJ2-1; D is perhaps TRBD1 or TRBD2 (5 bases each). Germline CDR1 DFQATT, CDR2 SNEGSKA (reference sequence). Between the trimmed V and J ends, which lost 5 bases and 3 bases, there was a span of 14 bases. The CDR3 is 14 amino acids. The CDR3 DNA follows: TGCAGTGCTGAGGGGCGGAGCAACTACAATGAGCAGTTCTTC. Its protein product is CSAEGRSNYNEQFF.

This clonotype occurred a few times. The V call is TRBV27, the J call TRBJ2-7; 10 positions agree with TRBD1. The CDR3 length is 15 residues. Trimming at V came to 2 bases and at J to 5 bases, leaving 6 bases not matched to a gene. The germline gives CDR1 MNHEY, CDR2 SMNVEV (reference sequence). In nucleotides, the CDR3 is TGTGCCAGCAGTTTAGGGGGGACAGGGGTCCACGAGCAGTACGTC. Translation: CASSLGGTGVHEQYV.

The sample holds many counts of this clonotype. The V call is TRBV24-1, the J call TRBJ2-3; D gene ambiguous. Germline V CDR1 and CDR2: KGHDR, SFDVKD. The CDR3 has 12 residues. Trimming took off 6 bases at V and 6 bases at J, with 9 bases between the two ends. The CDR3: CATSQLTDTQYF. The CDR3 nucleotides are TGTGCCACCAGTCAATTAACCGATACGCAGTATTTT.

This clonotype showed up many times. The V call is TRBV5-1, the J call TRBJ2-2; 10 bases map to TRBD2. The length of the CDR3 is 18 residues. Trimming removed 4 bases from V and 3 bases from J; junction bases left unmatched: 12. CDR1 is SGHRS and CDR2 is YFSETQ in the germline V gene. The DNA for the CDR3 is TGCGCCAGCAGCCATCCCGGGACTAGCGCCCAATACACCGGGGAGCTGTTTTTT. Amino acid sequence: CASSHPGTSAQYTGELFF.

The chain links TRBV12-3 or TRBV12-4 to TRBJ2-1, with 7 bases lining up with TRBD2. Unmatched junction bases numbered 7, after V lost 2 bases and J lost 6 bases. The CDR3 is made up of 15 amino acids. The CDR3 coding sequence is TGTGCCAGCAGTTTAAAAGTTGCTAGCGGCAATGAGCAGTTCTTC. Translated, it gives CASSLKVASGNEQFF.

The chain combines TRBV6-1 with TRBJ2-7; TRBD2 matches 9 bases. Germline lookup yields CDR1 MNHNS and CDR2 SASEGT. With V trimmed by 2 bases and J by 6 bases, 11 bases remained unmatched. This CDR3 spans 16 amino acids. CDR3 DNA sequence: TGTGCCAGCAGTGAAATGGGGGCCTTTAGCGGGAGCGAGCAGTACTTC. Amino acid sequence: CASSEMGAFSGSEQYF.

This clonotype was seen repeatedly, ten times or more. The chain has TRBV20-1 and TRBJ2-5, with 14 bases fitting TRBD2. Germline CDR1 DFQATT, CDR2 SNEGSKA (reference sequence). The V and J ends lost 6 bases and 4 bases, in that order; junction bases with no gene match: 7. The CDR3 is 15 residues long. This chain's CDR3 is CSAVPGTSGRETQYF. The CDR3 DNA reads TGCAGTGCCGTACCCGGGACTAGCGGGAGAGAGACCCAGTACTTC.

In its sample, this clonotype was seen many times. The chain couples TRBV5-1 to TRBJ2-3; TRBD1 is a possible D gene (6 bases). In germline, CDR1 is SGHRS, CDR2 YFSETQ. The CDR3 length is 13 residues. The V end lost 4 bases, the J end lost 2 bases, and 8 bases lay between the germline ends. This chain's CDR3 is CASSTGLTDTQYF. Here the CDR3 DNA reads TGCGCCAGCAGCACAGGGCTCACAGATACGCAGTATTTT.

This clonotype was recorded at least ten times. V and J are TRBV9 and TRBJ2-7, with D tentatively TRBD1 or TRBD2 (5 bases each). The germline V gene has CDR1 SGDLS and CDR2 YYNGEE. The ends were cut back, 1 base at V and 4 bases at J, with 12 bases in the middle. The CDR3 consists of 14 residues. The CDR3: CASSVTGDGYEQYF. The CDR3 DNA is TGTGCCAGCAGCGTAACCGGGGACGGTTACGAGCAGTACTTC.